This TCR beta chain was captured by sequencing in a study of early T cells in non-severe SARS-CoV-2 infection. TCRdb recomputed calls from the 5' RACE reads with MiXCR, one row per CDR3 protein. The table has 85,000 to 100,000 distinct CDR3 sequences, approximately 17% seen once. The receptor's source is an adult who was a healthcare worker with PCR-confirmed SARS-CoV-2 infection or an uninfected control (not recorded which). The sample comprised whole blood.

For the CDR3, the DNA is TGTGCCAGCAGATCCTCTAGCGGGAGAACATACGAGCAGTACTTC. Protein: CASRSSSGRTYEQYF. This chain links TRBV12-3 or TRBV12-4 with TRBJ2-7; TRBD2 agrees at 10 bases. CDR3 length equals 15 residues. V lost 6 bases to trimming and J lost 4 bases; unmatched junction nucleotides: 9.